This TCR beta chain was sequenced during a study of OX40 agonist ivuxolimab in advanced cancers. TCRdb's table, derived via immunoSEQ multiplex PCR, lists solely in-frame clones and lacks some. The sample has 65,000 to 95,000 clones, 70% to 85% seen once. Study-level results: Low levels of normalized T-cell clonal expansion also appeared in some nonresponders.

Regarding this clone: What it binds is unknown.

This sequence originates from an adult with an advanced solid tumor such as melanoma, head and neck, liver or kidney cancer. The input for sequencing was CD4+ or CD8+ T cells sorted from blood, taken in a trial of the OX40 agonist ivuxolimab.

The CDR3 bases are TGTGCCAGCAGCCAGGCGGGAGGATTTGCCTACGAGCAGTACTTC. It translates to CASSQAGGFAYEQYF. The chain has TRBV7-9 and TRBJ2-7; 8 bases fit TRBD2. The ends lost 5 bases at V and 2 bases at J; junction bases unmatched: 8. The CDR3 covers 15 residues. CDR1 SEHNR and CDR2 FQNEAQ come from the germline V gene (reference sequence).